The entry that follows covers one T cell receptor beta chain sequence. This entry belongs to a study of blood T cell repertoires in COVID-19. At the level of the study: Specimens from acute and convalescent COVID-19 originated in the United States, Italy and Spain.

During active infection, Seattle patients enrolled and were then monitored through disease. In the source study's methods: Estimates of nucleated cell counts were drawn from the amplification of reference gene primers. Clones were sequenced by immunoSEQ multiplex PCR, and TCRdb holds only the in-frame ones, with some missing. The V and J calls and the clone size are those of that table, but D and trimming were determined from the DNA. This sample carries under 400,000 clones, roughly 88% of them seen once, and the ten largest clones take 1.5% to 2%. The CDR3 totals 13 residues. The germline CDR1 and CDR2 sequences are MRHNA and SNTAGT. The germline V and J ends were trimmed by 11 bases and 2 bases, with 12 bases remaining between them.

The clonotype originates from a woman in her twenties or thirties with COVID-19, enrolled during active disease. V is TRBV6-4 and J is TRBJ2-2; no definite D call. Sample: peripheral blood. CDR3 region: CAAAATNTGELFF. CDR3 bases: TGTGCCGCCGCGGCTACTAACACCGGGGAGCTGTTTTTT.